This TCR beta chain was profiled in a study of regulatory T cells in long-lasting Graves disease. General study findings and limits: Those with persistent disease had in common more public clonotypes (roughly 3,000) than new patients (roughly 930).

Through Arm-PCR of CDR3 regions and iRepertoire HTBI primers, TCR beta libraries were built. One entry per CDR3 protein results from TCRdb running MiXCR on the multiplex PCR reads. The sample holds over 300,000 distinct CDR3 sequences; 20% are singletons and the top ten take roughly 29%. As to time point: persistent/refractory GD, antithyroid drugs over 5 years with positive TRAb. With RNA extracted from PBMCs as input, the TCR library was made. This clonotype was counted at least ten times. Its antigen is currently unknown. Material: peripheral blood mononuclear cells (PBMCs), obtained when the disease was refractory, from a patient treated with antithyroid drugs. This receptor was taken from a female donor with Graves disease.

The CDR3 reads CASKGRSTEAFF. CDR3 sequence (DNA): TGTGCCAGCAAAGGACGGTCCACTGAAGCTTTCTTT. J is TRBJ1-1 and V is TRBV2, with D uncertain. Germline lookup yields CDR1 SNHLY and CDR2 FYNNEI. Trimming shortened V by 7 bases and J by 4 bases, and 10 bases separated the two germline ends. This CDR3 spans 12 amino acids.